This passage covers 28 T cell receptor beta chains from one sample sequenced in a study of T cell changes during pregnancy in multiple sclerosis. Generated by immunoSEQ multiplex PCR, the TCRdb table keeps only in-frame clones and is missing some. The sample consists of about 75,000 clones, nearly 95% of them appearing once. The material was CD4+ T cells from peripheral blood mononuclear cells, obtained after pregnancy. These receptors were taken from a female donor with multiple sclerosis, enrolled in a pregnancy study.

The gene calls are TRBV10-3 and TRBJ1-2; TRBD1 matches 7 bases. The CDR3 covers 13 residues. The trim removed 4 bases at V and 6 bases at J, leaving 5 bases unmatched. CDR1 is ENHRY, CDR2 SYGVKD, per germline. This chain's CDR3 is CAISGGTANGYTF. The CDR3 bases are TGTGCCATCAGTGGCGGGACAGCTAATGGCTACACCTTC.

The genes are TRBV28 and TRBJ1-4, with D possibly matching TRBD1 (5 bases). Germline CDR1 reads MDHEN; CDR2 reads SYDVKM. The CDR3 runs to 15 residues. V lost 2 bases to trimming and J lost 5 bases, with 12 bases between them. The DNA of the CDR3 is TGTGCCAGCAGTTTACCCCAGGGAGGGAATGAAAAACTGTTTTTT. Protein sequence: CASSLPQGGNEKLFF.

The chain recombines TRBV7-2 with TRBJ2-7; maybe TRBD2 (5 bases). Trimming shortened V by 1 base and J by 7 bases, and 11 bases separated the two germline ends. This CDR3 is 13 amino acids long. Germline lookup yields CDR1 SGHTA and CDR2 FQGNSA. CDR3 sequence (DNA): TGTGCCAGCAGCTTAGACAATAGCGTTGAGCAGTACTTC. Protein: CASSLDNSVEQYF.

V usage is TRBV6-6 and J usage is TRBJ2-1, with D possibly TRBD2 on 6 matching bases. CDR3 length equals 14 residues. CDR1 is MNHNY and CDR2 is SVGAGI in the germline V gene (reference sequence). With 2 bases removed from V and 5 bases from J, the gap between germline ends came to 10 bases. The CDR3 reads CASSYGTSNNEQFF. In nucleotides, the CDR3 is TGTGCCAGCAGTTACGGGACTTCCAACAATGAGCAGTTCTTC.

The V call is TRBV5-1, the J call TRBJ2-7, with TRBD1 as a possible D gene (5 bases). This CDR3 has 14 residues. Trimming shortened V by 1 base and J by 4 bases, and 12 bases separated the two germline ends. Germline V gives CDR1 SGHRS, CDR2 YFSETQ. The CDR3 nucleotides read TGCGCCAGCAGCTTGATTGGACAAAAATACGAGCAGTACTTC. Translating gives CASSLIGQKYEQYF.

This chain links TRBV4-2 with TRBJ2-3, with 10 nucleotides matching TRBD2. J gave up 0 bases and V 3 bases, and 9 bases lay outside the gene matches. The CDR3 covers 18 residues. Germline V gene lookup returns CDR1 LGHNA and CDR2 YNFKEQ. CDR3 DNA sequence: TGTGCCAGCAGCCATGGACGGACTAGCGGAACTAGCACAGATACGCAGTATTTT. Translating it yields CASSHGRTSGTSTDTQYF.

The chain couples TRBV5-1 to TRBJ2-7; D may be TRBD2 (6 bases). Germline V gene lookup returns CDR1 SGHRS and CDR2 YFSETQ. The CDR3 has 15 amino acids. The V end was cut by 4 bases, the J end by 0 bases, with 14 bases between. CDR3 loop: CASSPTGGASYEQYF. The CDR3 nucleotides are TGCGCCAGCAGCCCAACTGGCGGGGCCTCCTACGAGCAGTACTTC.

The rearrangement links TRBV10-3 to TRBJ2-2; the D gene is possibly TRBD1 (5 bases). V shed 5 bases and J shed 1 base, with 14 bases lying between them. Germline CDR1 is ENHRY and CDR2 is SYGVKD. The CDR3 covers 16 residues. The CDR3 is CAISQLTVKNTGELFF. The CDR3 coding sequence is TGTGCCATCAGTCAGTTGACAGTTAAGAACACCGGGGAGCTGTTTTTT.

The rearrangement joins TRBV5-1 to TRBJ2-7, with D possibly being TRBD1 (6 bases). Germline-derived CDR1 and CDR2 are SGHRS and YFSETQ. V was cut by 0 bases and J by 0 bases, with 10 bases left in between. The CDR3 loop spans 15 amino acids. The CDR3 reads CASSLGDRSSYEQYF. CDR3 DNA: TGCGCCAGCAGCTTGGGAGACAGGAGCTCCTACGAGCAGTACTTC.

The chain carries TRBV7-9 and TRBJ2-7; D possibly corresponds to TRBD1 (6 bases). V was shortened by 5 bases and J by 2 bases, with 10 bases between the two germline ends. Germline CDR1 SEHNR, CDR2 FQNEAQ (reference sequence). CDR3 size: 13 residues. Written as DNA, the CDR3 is TGTGCCAGCAGCCTGGGACACACCTACGAGCAGTACTTC. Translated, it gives CASSLGHTYEQYF.

The CDR3, as DNA: TGTGCCAGCAGCCGCTCCCCGGGGGGGCCGAACATTCAGTACTTC. Its protein product is CASSRSPGGPNIQYF. The chain employs TRBV5-6 and TRBJ2-4, with 8 nucleotides matching TRBD2. The germline V gene encodes CDR1 SGHDT and CDR2 YYEEEE. The CDR3 has 15 amino acids. The trim removed 4 bases at V and 7 bases at J, leaving 10 bases unmatched.

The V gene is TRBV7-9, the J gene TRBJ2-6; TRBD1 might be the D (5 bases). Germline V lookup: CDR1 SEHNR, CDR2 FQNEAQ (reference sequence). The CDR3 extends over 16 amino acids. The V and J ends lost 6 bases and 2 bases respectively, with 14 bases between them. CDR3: CASRWWVGPGANVLTF. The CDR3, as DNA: TGTGCCAGCAGATGGTGGGTGGGGCCTGGGGCCAACGTCCTGACTTTC. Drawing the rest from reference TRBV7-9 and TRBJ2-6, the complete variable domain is DTGVSQNPRHKITKRGQNVTFRCDPISEHNRLYWYRQTLGQGPEFLTYFQNEAQLEKSRLLSDRFSAERPKGSFSTLEIQRTEQGDSAMYLCASRWWVGPGANVLTFGAGSRLTVL.

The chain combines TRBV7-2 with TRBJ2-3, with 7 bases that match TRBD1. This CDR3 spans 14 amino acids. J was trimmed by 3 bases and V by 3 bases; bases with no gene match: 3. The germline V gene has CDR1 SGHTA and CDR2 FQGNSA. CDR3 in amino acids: CASSFQGDTDTQYF. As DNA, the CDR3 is TGTGCCAGCAGCTTCCAGGGGGATACAGATACGCAGTATTTT. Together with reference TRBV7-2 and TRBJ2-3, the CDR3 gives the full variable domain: GAGVSQSPSNKVTEKGKDVELRCDPISGHTALYWYRQSLGQGLEFLIYFQGNSAPDKSGLPSDRFSAERTGGSVSTLTIQRTQQEDSAVYLCASSFQGDTDTQYFGPGTRLTVL.

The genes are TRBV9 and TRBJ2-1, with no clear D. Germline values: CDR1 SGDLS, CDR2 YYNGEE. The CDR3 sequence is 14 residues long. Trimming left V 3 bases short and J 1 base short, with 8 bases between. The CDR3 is CASSEAVSYNEQFF. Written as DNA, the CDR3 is TGTGCCAGCAGCGAGGCGGTTTCCTACAATGAGCAGTTCTTC.

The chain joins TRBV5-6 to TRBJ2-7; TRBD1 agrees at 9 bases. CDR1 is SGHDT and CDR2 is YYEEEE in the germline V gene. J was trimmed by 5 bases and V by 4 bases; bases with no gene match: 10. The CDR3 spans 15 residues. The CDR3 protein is CASSLTGGGTHEQYF. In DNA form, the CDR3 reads TGTGCCAGCAGCCTAACAGGGGGCGGTACCCACGAGCAGTACTTC. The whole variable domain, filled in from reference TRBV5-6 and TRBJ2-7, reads DAGVTQSPTHLIKTRGQQVTLRCSPKSGHDTVSWYQQALGQGPQFIFQYYEEEERQRGNFPDRFSGHQFPNYSSELNVNALLLGDSALYLCASSLTGGGTHEQYFGPGTRLTVT.

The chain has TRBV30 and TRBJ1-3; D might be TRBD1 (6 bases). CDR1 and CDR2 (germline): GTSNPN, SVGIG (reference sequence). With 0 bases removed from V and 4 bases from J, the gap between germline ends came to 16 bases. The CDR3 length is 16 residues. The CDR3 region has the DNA TGTGCCTGGAGTGTACGGCAGGGGCCGAAGGGAAACACCATATATTTT. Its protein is CAWSVRQGPKGNTIYF.

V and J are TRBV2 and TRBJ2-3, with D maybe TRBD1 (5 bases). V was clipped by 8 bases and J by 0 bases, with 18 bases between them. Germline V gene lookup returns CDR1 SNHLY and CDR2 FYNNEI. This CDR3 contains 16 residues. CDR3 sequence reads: CASLTQGVFSTDTQYF. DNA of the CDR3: TGTGCCAGCCTAACTCAAGGGGTTTTTAGCACAGATACGCAGTATTTT.

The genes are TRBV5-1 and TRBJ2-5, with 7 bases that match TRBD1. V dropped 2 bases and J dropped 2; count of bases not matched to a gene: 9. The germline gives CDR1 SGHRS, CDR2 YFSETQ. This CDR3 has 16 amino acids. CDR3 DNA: TGCGCCAGCAGCTTCGAGGGGGCAGGTCGGCAAGAGACCCAGTACTTC. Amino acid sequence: CASSFEGAGRQETQYF.

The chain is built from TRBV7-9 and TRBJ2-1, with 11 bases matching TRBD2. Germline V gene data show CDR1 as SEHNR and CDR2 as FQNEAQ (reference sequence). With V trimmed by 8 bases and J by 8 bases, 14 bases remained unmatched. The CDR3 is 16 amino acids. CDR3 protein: CASLRLGTSGGDEQFF. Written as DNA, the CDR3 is TGTGCCAGCCTAAGACTCGGGACTAGCGGAGGGGATGAGCAGTTCTTC.

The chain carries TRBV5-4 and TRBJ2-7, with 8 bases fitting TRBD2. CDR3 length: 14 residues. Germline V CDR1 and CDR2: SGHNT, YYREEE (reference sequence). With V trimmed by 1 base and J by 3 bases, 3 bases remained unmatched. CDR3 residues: CASSLLGLDYEQYF. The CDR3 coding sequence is TGTGCCAGCAGCTTGTTGGGACTAGACTACGAGCAGTACTTC.

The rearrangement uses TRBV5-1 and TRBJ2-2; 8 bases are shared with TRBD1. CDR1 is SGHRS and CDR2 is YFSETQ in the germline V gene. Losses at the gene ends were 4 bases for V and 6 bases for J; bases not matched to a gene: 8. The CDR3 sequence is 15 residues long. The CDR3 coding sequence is TGCGCCAGCAGCCCCAGGGCAGGGGGCCCCGGGGAGCTGTTTTTT. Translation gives CASSPRAGGPGELFF.

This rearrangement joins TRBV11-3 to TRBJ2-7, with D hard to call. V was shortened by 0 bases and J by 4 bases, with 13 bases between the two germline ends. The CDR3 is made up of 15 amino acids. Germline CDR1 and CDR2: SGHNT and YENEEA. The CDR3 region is CASSLDARGNYEQYF. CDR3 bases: TGTGCCAGCAGCTTAGATGCCCGAGGTAATTACGAGCAGTACTTC.

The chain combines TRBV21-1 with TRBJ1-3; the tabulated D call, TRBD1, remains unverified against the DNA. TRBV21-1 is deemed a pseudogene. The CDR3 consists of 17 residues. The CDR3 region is CASSNSIGAPSGNTIYF. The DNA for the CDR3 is TGTGCCAGCAGCAACAGCATTGGGGCCCCCTCTGGAAACACCATATATTTT.

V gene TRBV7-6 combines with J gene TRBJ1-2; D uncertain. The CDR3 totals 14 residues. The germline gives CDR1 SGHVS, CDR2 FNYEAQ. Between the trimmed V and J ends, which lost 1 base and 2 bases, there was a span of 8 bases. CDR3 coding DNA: TGTGCCAGCAGCTTAGGACAACAGAACTATGGCTACACCTTC. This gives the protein CASSLGQQNYGYTF. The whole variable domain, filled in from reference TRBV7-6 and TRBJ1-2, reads GAGVSQSPRYKVTKRGQDVALRCDPISGHVSLYWYRQALGQGPEFLTYFNYEAQQDKSGLPNDRFSAERPEGSISTLTIQRTEQRDSAMYRCASSLGQQNYGYTFGSGTRLTVV.

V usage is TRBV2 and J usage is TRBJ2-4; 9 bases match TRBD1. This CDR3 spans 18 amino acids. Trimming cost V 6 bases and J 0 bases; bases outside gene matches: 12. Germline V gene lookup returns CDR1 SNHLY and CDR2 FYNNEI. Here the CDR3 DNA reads TGTGCCAGCAGCCTAGCTGGGACAGGGTTACTAGCCAAAAACATTCAGTACTTC. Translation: CASSLAGTGLLAKNIQYF.

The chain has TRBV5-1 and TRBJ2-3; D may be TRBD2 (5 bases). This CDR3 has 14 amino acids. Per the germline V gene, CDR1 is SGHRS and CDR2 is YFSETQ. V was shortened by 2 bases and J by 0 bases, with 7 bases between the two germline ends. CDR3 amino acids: CASSFERSTDTQYF. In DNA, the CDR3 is TGCGCCAGCAGCTTTGAGCGGAGCACAGATACGCAGTATTTT.

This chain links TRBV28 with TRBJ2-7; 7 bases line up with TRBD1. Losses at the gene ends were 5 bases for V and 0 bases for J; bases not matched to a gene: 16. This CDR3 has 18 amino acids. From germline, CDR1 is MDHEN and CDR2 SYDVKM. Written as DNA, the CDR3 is TGTGCCAGCAGTGTTTCTGTGAGTATGACAGGGTTCTCCTACGAGCAGTACTTC. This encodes CASSVSVSMTGFSYEQYF.

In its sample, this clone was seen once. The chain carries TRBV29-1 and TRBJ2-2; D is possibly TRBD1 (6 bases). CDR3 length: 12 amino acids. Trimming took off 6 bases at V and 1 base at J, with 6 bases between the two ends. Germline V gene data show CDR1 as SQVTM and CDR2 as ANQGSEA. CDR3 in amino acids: CSVRGNTGELFF. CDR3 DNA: TGCAGCGTCAGGGGGAACACCGGGGAGCTGTTTTTT.